These 19 T cell receptor beta chains were all obtained from the same sample, sequenced in a study of CD8+CD57+ T cells in acquired aplastic anemia. Genomic DNA was employed as the template in profiling TCR beta VDJ and CDR3. TCRdb re-called the reads with MiXCR, one entry per CDR3 protein. The top ten clones hold around 7.6% of a sample with approximately 270,000 distinct CDR3 sequences, 55% to 65% of them seen once. The source material was sorted CD4+, CD8+, or CD8+CD57+ T cells (not recorded which) from PBMCs. These receptors originate from a human donor with severe aplastic anemia or a healthy control (not recorded which).

J is TRBJ2-1 and V is TRBV29-1; no definite D call. The germline CDR1 and CDR2 sequences are SQVTM and ANQGSEA. Trimming pared 3 bases from V and 6 bases from J, leaving 15 bases between. CDR3 length equals 14 residues. The CDR3 DNA sequence: TGCAGCGTTGACGGTTGGTTTGGCGCCAATGAGCAGTTCTTC. It translates to CSVDGWFGANEQFF.

This clonotype was seen a single time. The genes are TRBV20-1 and TRBJ2-7; TRBD2 agrees at 7 bases. The V and J ends lost 3 bases and 1 base, in that order; junction bases with no gene match: 6. The V gene's germline CDR1 is DFQATT and CDR2 SNEGSKA (reference sequence). This CDR3 contains 14 residues. Written as DNA, the CDR3 is TGCAGTGCTAGTTTTGGTAGCGGGTCCTACGAGCAGTACTTC. Amino acid sequence: CSASFGSGSYEQYF.

The chain carries TRBV2 and TRBJ1-4, with 7 bases that match TRBD1. In germline, CDR1 is SNHLY, CDR2 FYNNEI. The V and J ends lost 6 bases and 6 bases, in that order; junction bases with no gene match: 10. The CDR3 is made up of 15 amino acids. Here the CDR3 DNA reads TGTGCCAGCAGCGCCGGGACAGCCAGAGATGAAAAACTGTTTTTT. This encodes CASSAGTARDEKLFF.

A single count supports this clonotype. This chain links TRBV20-1 with TRBJ2-3, with 8 bases matching TRBD1. CDR1 is DFQATT and CDR2 is SNEGSKA in the germline V gene (reference sequence). V trimming: 1 base; J trimming: 7 bases; junction bases outside the gene matches: 1. The CDR3 runs 12 residues. In nucleotides, the CDR3 is TGCAGTGCTAGAGGGACAGGGTATACGCAGTATTTT. Its translation: CSARGTGYTQYF.

This clonotype was seen only a few times. J is TRBJ2-5 and V is TRBV12-3 or TRBV12-4; D unresolved. The CDR3 consists of 11 residues. As DNA, the CDR3 is TGTGCTAGTGGTTTCATAGAGACCCAGTACTTC. Its translation is CASGFIETQYF.

This sequence joins TRBV20-1 and TRBJ2-1; TRBD1 might be the D (6 bases). V was clipped by 5 bases and J by 4 bases, with 6 bases between them. Per the germline V gene, CDR1 is DFQATT and CDR2 is SNEGSKA (reference sequence). The CDR3 is 11 residues long. CDR3 sequence reads: CSADRYNEQFF. CDR3 sequence (DNA): TGCAGTGCTGACAGGTACAATGAGCAGTTCTTC.

This clonotype was counted between two and nine times. This chain uses TRBV10-3 with TRBJ2-1, with D possibly being TRBD2 (5 bases). V dropped 0 bases and J dropped 7 bases, with 7 bases sitting between them. CDR3 length equals 13 residues. Germline CDR1 is ENHRY and CDR2 is SYGVKD. The CDR3 loop reads CAISESEVNEQFF. CDR3 bases: TGTGCCATCAGTGAGTCGGAGGTTAATGAGCAGTTCTTC.

Concerning this clonotype: A read error may be the cause here, since a much bigger clone is one base away. The rearrangement uses TRBV7-9 and TRBJ1-2; 7 nucleotides agree with TRBD1. The CDR3 is made up of 13 amino acids. Germline CDR1 and CDR2: SEHNR and FQNEAQ (reference sequence). The CDR3 spells CAGSPGQLYGYTF. The CDR3, as DNA: TGTGCCGGCAGCCCGGGACAGCTCTATGGCTACACCTTC.

This clonotype showed up many times. The chain employs TRBV15 and TRBJ2-6; D perhaps matches TRBD1 (6 bases). The CDR3 runs to 21 residues. Germline V gives CDR1 LNHNV, CDR2 YYDKDF (reference sequence). V lost 4 bases and J lost 5, with 30 bases in between. CDR3 in DNA: TGTGCCACCAGCACCCGCGATACCCGCACAGGGCTCCCTGGTTGGGCCAACGTCCTGACTTTC. As protein: CATSTRDTRTGLPGWANVLTF.

This clonotype turned up a few times. This chain joins TRBV20-1 and TRBJ2-7; either TRBD1 or TRBD2 may supply D (6 bases each). Trimming stripped 5 bases from V and 2 bases from J, with 25 bases between. The length of the CDR3 is 17 residues. Per the germline V gene, CDR1 is DFQATT and CDR2 is SNEGSKA (reference sequence). The CDR3 bases are TGCAGTGCTTCAGAGACGGGGGCGAGCGGTTCTCCCTACGAGCAGTACTTC. Its translation is CSASETGASGSPYEQYF.

This clonotype came up a few times. The CDR3 nucleotides read TGTGCCAGCAGCCAAGATGTGTCTAGCGGGGGGCCAGATACGCAGTATTTT. This codes for CASSQDVSSGGPDTQYF. The gene calls are TRBV3-2 and TRBJ2-3; the tabulated D call, TRBD2, remains unverified against the DNA. TRBV3-2 has pseudogene status. The CDR3 totals 17 residues.

This clonotype appeared a single time. The V and J genes are TRBV6-5 and TRBJ1-4; 11 nucleotides match TRBD1. The CDR3 has 16 residues. V trimming: 10 bases; J trimming: 4 bases; junction bases outside the gene matches: 11. Looked up from germline, CDR1 is MNHEY and CDR2 is SVGAGI. Written as DNA, the CDR3 is TGTGCCACCCGTCGGGGACAGGGGGTCTTTAATGAAAAACTGTTTTTT. As protein: CATRRGQGVFNEKLFF.

The rearrangement joins TRBV25-1 to TRBJ2-3; D is unresolved. Trimming removed 1 base at V and 4 bases at J, with 12 bases between. The CDR3 loop spans 15 amino acids. Germline V gives CDR1 MGHDK, CDR2 SYGVNS. The CDR3 nucleotides read TGTGCCAGCAGTGAATCGAATAGAGGCGCAGATACGCAGTATTTT. Protein: CASSESNRGADTQYF.

This chain uses TRBV4-1 with TRBJ2-5; D remains unclear. The V gene's germline CDR1 is MGHRA and CDR2 YSYEKL. The CDR3 extends over 14 amino acids. Trimming removed 0 bases at V and 3 bases at J, with 8 bases between. The CDR3, as DNA: TGCGCCAGCAGCCAAGAAGGATGGAAAGAGACCCAGTACTTC. Its translation: CASSQEGWKETQYF.

This rearrangement joins TRBV20-1 to TRBJ2-7; possible D gene TRBD1, 6 bases. The V end lost 5 bases, the J end lost 4 bases, and 9 bases lay between the germline ends. In germline, CDR1 is DFQATT, CDR2 SNEGSKA (reference sequence). The CDR3 loop spans 11 amino acids. The CDR3 sequence: CSADGQYEQYF. The CDR3 region has the DNA TGCAGTGCTGATGGACAGTACGAGCAGTACTTC.

The V call is TRBV10-1, the J call TRBJ2-7, with 10 bases that match TRBD1. This CDR3 is 15 amino acids long. Trimming took 5 bases from V and 3 from J; bases not matched to a gene: 7. The germline gives CDR1 WNHNN, CDR2 SYGVQD (reference sequence). The CDR3 loop is CASSRTRTGGYEQYF. Here the CDR3 DNA reads TGCGCCAGCAGTCGCACGAGGACAGGGGGCTACGAGCAGTACTTC.

In its sample, this clonotype was seen many times. The chain couples TRBV2 to TRBJ2-5, with D perhaps TRBD1 or TRBD2 (5 bases each). CDR1 and CDR2 from the germline V gene are SNHLY and FYNNEI. Trimming removed 0 bases at V and 4 bases at J, with 12 bases between. The CDR3 has 15 residues. DNA of the CDR3: TGTGCCAGCAGTGAAGCGTTGGGACGGGGAGAGACCCAGTACTTC. Amino acid sequence: CASSEALGRGETQYF.

The table lists this clonotype with many counts. The chain uses TRBV11-3 and TRBJ1-1, with D tentatively TRBD1 (6 bases). V lost 1 base and J 2 bases, leaving 14 bases between the germline ends. CDR3 length equals 16 residues. Germline CDR1 is SGHNT and CDR2 is YENEEA. The CDR3 reads CASSLAQGVINTEAFF. The CDR3 coding sequence is TGTGCCAGCAGCTTAGCACAGGGTGTTATAAACACTGAAGCTTTCTTT. Filled out from reference TRBV11-3 and TRBJ1-1, the complete variable domain reads EAGVVQSPRYKIIEKKQPVAFWCNPISGHNTLYWYLQNLGQGPELLIRYENEEAVDDSQLPKDRFSAERLKGVDSTLKIQPAELGDSAVYLCASSLAQGVINTEAFFGQGTRLTVV.

The sample holds many counts of this clonotype. The chain carries TRBV7-2 and TRBJ1-1; D perhaps matches TRBD1 (5 bases). This CDR3 is 15 amino acids long. Germline CDR1 SGHTA, CDR2 FQGNSA. The V end was cut by 3 bases, the J end by 1 base, with 12 bases between. In nucleotides, the CDR3 is TGTGCCAGCAGCTTTGGTCAGGGCCCGAACACTGAAGCTTTCTTT. It yields the protein CASSFGQGPNTEAFF.